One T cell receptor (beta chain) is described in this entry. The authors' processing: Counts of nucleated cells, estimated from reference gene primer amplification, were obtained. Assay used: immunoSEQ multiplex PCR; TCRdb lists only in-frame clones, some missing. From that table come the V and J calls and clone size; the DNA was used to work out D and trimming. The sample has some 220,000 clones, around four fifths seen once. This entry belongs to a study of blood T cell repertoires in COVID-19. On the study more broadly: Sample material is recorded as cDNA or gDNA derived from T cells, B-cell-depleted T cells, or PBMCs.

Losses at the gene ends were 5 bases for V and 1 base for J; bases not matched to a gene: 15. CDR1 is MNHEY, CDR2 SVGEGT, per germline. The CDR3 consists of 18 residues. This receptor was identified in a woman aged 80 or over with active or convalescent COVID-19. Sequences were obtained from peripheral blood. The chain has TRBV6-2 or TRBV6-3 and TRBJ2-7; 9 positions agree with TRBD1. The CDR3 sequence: CASSPGQGRSPLSYEQYF. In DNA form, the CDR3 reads TGTGCCAGCAGTCCCGGACAGGGGCGGAGTCCTTTATCCTACGAGCAGTACTTC.